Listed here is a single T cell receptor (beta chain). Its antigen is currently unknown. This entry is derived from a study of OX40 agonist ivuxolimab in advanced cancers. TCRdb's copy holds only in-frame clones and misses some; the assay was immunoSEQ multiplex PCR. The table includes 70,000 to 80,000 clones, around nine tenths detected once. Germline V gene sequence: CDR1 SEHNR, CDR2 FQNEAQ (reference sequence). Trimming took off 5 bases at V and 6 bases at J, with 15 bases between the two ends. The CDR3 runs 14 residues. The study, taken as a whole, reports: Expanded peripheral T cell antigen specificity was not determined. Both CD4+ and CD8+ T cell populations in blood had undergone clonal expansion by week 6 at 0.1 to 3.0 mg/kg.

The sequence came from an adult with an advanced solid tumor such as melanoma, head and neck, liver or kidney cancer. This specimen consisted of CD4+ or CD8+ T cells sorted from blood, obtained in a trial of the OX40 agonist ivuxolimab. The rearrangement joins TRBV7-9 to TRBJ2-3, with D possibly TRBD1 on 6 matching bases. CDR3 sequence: CASSRDGGQDTQYF. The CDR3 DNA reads TGTGCCAGCAGCAGGGACGGCGGACAGGATACGCAGTATTTT.